This T cell receptor beta chain was retrieved from a study of radiation and T cells in renal cell carcinoma. The wider study: Nephrectomy followed 15 Gy stereotactic body radiation by 4 weeks.

Note on this clone: Its matching antigen is unknown.

CDR3 length: 16 amino acids. V lost 4 bases, J lost 2 bases, and 16 bases lay in between. Per the germline V gene, CDR1 is SGDLS and CDR2 is YYNGEE. Stated time point: blood 2 weeks post-SBRT. The treatment was: 15 Gy SBRT to primary tumor, nephrectomy 4 weeks later. Study results and caveats: Pretreatment tumor biopsies were lacking, so baseline clonotypes are unknown.

This table comes from immunoSEQ multiplex PCR, and its TCRdb copy is limited to in-frame clones, with some not included. Seen here are 100,000 to 150,000 clones, 88% observed once, and the top ten hold nearly 6%. The material sequenced was blood, taken from a patient whose treatment included radiotherapy and nephrectomy. The sequence was obtained from a woman between 65 and 79 years old with renal cell carcinoma. The rearrangement links TRBV9 to TRBJ1-3; TRBD1 is a possible D gene (5 bases). The CDR3, as DNA: TGTGCCAGCAGCTTAACAGGAGGAGGACCTGGAAACACCATATATTTT. Residues: CASSLTGGGPGNTIYF.